This entry lists 8 T cell receptor beta chains sequenced from one sample in a study of blood T cell repertoires in COVID-19. Repertoires were generated with immunoSEQ multiplex PCR, while TCRdb's copy carries only in-frame clones and drops some. The sample has about 59,000 clones, 60% to 85% seen once. The sample consisted of peripheral blood. These receptors all come from a man aged 55 to 70 with acute or convalescent COVID-19.

The chain recombines TRBV30 with TRBJ1-2; 10 nucleotides agree with TRBD1. V trimming: 5 bases; J trimming: 0 bases; junction bases outside the gene matches: 3. Germline loops: CDR1 GTSNPN, CDR2 SVGIG (reference sequence). This CDR3 region has 14 residues. The CDR3 DNA follows: TGTGCCTGGGGACAGGGGGACCCTAACTATGGCTACACCTTC. Its translation is CAWGQGDPNYGYTF.

CDR3 residues: CASRKGSTEAFF. CDR3 DNA sequence: TGTGCCAGCAGAAAAGGGAGCACTGAAGCTTTCTTT. The rearrangement links TRBV2 to TRBJ1-1; D ambiguous. The CDR3 has 12 residues. CDR1 SNHLY and CDR2 FYNNEI come from the germline V gene. With 6 bases removed from V and 4 bases from J, the gap between germline ends came to 9 bases.

The rearrangement uses TRBV27 and TRBJ2-3; D is undetermined. CDR3 length: 14 amino acids. V shed 2 bases and J shed 0 bases, with 6 bases lying between them. The germline V gene has CDR1 MNHEY and CDR2 SMNVEV (reference sequence). CDR3 loop: CASSLPSSTDTQYF. In DNA, the CDR3 is TGTGCCAGCAGTTTACCGTCTAGCACAGATACGCAGTATTTT.

V and J are TRBV24-1 and TRBJ1-4; possible D gene TRBD1, 6 bases. There are 15 residues in the CDR3. V was pared by 2 bases and J by 0 bases, with 6 bases between. The germline CDR1 and CDR2 sequences are KGHDR and SFDVKD. CDR3: CATSDSGATNEKLFF. The CDR3 nucleotides are TGTGCCACCAGTGATTCAGGGGCAACTAATGAAAAACTGTTTTTT.

The chain has TRBV18 and TRBJ2-7, with no clear D. V lost 2 bases, J lost 0 bases, and 5 bases lay in between. Germline CDR1 and CDR2: KGHSH and LQKENI. This CDR3 region has 13 residues. CDR3 protein: CASSPGTSYEQYF. In DNA form, the CDR3 reads TGTGCCAGCTCACCAGGCACCTCCTACGAGCAGTACTTC.

The J gene is TRBJ2-3, the V gene TRBV24-1, with TRBD2 matching over 12 bases. This CDR3 comprises 18 residues. The germline V gene encodes CDR1 KGHDR and CDR2 SFDVKD. Losses at the gene ends were 5 bases for V and 5 bases for J; bases not matched to a gene: 13. This chain's CDR3 is CATSGRPETSGGIDTQYF. Here the CDR3 DNA reads TGTGCCACCAGTGGTCGCCCAGAGACTAGCGGGGGTATAGATACGCAGTATTTT.

The chain recombines TRBV10-2 with TRBJ1-2, with D perhaps matching TRBD1 (6 bases). The CDR3 sequence is 15 residues long. V lost 5 bases and J 5 bases, leaving 18 bases between the germline ends. Germline CDR1 WSHSY, CDR2 SAAADI. The CDR3 DNA sequence: TGCGCCAGCAGTCGAGGCCAGGGGAACTCTTATGGCTACACCTTC. Translating gives CASSRGQGNSYGYTF.

V usage is TRBV20-1 and J usage is TRBJ1-1; weak D call: TRBD1 (5 bases). The CDR3 is made up of 11 amino acids. Between the trimmed V and J ends, which lost 7 bases and 2 bases, there was a span of 8 bases. Germline V gene data show CDR1 as DFQATT and CDR2 as SNEGSKA (reference sequence). The CDR3 loop is CSGTINTEAFF. CDR3 sequence (DNA): TGCAGTGGGACAATCAACACTGAAGCTTTCTTT.